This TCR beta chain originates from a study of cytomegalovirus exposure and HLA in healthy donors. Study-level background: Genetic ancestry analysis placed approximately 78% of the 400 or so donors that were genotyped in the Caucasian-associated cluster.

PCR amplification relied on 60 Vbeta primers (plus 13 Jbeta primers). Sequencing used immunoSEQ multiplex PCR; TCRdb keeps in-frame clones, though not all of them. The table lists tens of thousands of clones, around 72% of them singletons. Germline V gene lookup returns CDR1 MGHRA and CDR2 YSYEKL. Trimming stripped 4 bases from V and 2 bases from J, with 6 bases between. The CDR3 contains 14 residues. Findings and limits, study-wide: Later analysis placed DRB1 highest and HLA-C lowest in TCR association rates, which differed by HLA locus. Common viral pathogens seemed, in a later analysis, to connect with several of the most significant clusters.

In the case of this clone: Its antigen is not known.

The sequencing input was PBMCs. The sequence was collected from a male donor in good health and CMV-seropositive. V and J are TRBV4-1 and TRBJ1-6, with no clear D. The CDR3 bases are TGCGCCAGCAGCCTAGTGGCCTATAATTCACCCCTCCACTTT. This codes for CASSLVAYNSPLHF.